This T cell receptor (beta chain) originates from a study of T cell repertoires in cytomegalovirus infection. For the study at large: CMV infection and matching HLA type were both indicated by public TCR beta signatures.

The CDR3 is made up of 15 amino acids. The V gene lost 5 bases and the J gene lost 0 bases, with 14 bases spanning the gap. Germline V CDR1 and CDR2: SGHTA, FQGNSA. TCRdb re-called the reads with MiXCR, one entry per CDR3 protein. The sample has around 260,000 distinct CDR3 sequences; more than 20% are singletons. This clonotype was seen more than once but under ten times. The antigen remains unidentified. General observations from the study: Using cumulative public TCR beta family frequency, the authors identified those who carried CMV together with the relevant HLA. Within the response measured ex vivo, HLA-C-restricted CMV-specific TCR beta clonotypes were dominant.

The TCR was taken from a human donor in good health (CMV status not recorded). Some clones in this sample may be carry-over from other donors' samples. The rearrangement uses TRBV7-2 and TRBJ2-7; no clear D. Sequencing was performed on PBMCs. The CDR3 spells CASSQMAVSSYEQYF. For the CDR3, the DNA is TGTGCCAGCAGCCAAATGGCGGTTAGCTCCTACGAGCAGTACTTC. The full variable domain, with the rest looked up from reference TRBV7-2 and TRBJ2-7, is GAGVSQSPSNKVTEKGKDVELRCDPISGHTALYWYRQSLGQGLEFLIYFQGNSAPDKSGLPSDRFSAERTGGSVSTLTIQRTQQEDSAVYLCASSQMAVSSYEQYFGPGTRLTVT.